What follows is one T cell receptor beta chain and its context. The source of the sample is a study of shared clonotypes between healthy human individuals. The CDR3 is 17 residues long. Libraries were prepared by immunoSEQ multiplex PCR; TCRdb keeps only in-frame clonotypes and omits some of them. Of about 600,000 clones in the sample, more than 95% were seen once. This chain joins TRBV21-1 and TRBJ2-2; the table's D gene call, TRBD2, was not cross checked with the DNA. TRBV21-1 is flagged as a pseudogene. This TCR was sampled from a woman under 40 in good health. Sequenced input: naive CD4+ T cells sorted from blood. Indicated subset: CD45RA+ positively selected. The CDR3 DNA reads as TGTGCCAGCAGCAAAGCGAGGCTAGCGGGGAGGACCGGGGAGCTGTTTTTT. This codes for CASSKARLAGRTGELFF.